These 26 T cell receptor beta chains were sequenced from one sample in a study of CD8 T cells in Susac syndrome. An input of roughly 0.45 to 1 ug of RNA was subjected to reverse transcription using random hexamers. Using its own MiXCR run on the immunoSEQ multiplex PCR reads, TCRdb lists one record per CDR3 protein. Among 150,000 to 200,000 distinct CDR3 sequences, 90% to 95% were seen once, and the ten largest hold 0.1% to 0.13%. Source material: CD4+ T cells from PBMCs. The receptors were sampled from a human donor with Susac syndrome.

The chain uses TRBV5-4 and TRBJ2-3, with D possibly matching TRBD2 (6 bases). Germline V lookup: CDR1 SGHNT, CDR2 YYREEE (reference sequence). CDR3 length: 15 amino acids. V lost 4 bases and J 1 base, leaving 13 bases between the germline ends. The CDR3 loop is CASSPEGGRTDTQYF. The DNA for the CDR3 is TGTGCCAGCAGCCCAGAGGGAGGACGCACAGATACGCAGTATTTT.

In DNA form, the CDR3 reads TGTGCCAGCAGATCGACACCTGAACGCGAGCAGTTCTTC. Protein: CASRSTPEREQFF. V gene TRBV6-1 combines with J gene TRBJ2-1, with D unresolved. V lost 6 bases and J lost 10, with 16 bases in between. This CDR3 region has 13 residues. Germline loops: CDR1 MNHNS, CDR2 SASEGT.

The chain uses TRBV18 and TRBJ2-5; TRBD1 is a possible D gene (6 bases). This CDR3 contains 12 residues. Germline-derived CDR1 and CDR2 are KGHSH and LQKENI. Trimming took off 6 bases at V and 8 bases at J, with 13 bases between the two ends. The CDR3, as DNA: TGTGCCAGCTCGCCTAGACAGGAAACCCAGTACTTC. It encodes CASSPRQETQYF.

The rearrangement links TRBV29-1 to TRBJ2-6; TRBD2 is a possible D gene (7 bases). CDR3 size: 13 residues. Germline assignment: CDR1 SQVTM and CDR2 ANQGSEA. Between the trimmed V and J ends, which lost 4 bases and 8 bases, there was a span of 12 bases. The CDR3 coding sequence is TGCAGCGTTGTCACCGGGGGGCCCAACGTCCTGACTTTC. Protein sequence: CSVVTGGPNVLTF.

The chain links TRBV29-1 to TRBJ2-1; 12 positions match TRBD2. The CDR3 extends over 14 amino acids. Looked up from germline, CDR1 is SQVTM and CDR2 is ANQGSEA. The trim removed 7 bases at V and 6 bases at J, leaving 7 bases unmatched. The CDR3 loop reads CSALAGGPGNEQFF. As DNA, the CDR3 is TGCAGCGCCCTAGCGGGGGGGCCGGGCAATGAGCAGTTCTTC.

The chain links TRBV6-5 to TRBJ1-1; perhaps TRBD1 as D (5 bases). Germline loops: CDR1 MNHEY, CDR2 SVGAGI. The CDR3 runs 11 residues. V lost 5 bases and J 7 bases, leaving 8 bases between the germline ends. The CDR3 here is CASSRDLEAFF. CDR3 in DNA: TGTGCCAGCAGTAGGGACCTTGAAGCTTTCTTT.

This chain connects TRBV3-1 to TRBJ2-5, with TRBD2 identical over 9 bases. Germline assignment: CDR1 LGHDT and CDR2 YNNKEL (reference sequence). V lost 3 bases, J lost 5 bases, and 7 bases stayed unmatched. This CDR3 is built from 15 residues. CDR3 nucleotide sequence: TGTGCCAGCAGCCAGTCGGGAGCGGGGGGTGAGACCCAGTACTTC. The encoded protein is CASSQSGAGGETQYF.

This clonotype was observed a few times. CDR3 sequence reads: CASSPQDRVNGYTF. In nucleotides, the CDR3 is TGTGCCAGCTCACCACAAGACAGGGTGAATGGCTACACCTTC. This rearrangement joins TRBV18 to TRBJ1-2; the match to TRBD1 covers 7 bases. Germline lookup yields CDR1 KGHSH and CDR2 LQKENI. The V gene end was trimmed by 1 base and the J gene end by 6 bases; junction bases not matched to a gene: 5. The CDR3 has 14 residues.

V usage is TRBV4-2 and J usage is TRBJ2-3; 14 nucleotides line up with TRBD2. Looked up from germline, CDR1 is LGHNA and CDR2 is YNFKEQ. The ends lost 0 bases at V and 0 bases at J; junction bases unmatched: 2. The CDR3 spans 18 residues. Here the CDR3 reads CASSQEGTSGGSTDTQYF. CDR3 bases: TGTGCCAGCAGCCAAGAAGGGACTAGCGGGGGTAGCACAGATACGCAGTATTTT.

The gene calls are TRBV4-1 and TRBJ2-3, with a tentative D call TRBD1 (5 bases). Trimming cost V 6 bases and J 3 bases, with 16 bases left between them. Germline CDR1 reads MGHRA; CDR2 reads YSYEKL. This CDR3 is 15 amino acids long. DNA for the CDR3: TGCGCCAGCAGTATCGGACAAGGGGTAACAGATACGCAGTATTTT. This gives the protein CASSIGQGVTDTQYF.

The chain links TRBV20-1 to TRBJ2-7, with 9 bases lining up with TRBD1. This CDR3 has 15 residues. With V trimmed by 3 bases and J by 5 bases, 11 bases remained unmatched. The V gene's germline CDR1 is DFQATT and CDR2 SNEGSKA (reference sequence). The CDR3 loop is CSARAHRDRDNEQYF. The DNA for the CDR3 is TGCAGTGCTAGGGCTCACCGGGACAGGGATAACGAGCAGTACTTC.

This CDR3 reads CAWTGQGGAGYTF. As DNA, the CDR3 is TGTGCCTGGACGGGACAGGGGGGCGCAGGCTACACCTTC. The rearrangement joins TRBV30 to TRBJ1-2; 11 bases fit TRBD1. From germline, CDR1 is GTSNPN and CDR2 SVGIG (reference sequence). CDR3 length: 13 residues. The V gene end was trimmed by 4 bases and the J gene end by 8 bases; junction bases not matched to a gene: 6.

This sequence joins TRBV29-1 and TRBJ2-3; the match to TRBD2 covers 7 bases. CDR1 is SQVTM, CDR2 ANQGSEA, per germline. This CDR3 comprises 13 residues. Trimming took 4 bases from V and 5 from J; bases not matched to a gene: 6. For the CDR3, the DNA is TGCAGCGTTGTAGTAGCGGGCTTAGATACGCAGTATTTT. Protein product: CSVVVAGLDTQYF.

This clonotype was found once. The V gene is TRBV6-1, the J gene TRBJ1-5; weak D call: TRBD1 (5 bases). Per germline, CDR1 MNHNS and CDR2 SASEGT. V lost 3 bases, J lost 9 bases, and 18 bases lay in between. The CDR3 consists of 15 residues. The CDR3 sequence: CASSDGGTAGRPQHF. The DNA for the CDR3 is TGTGCCAGCAGTGACGGAGGGACGGCCGGTCGGCCCCAGCATTTT.

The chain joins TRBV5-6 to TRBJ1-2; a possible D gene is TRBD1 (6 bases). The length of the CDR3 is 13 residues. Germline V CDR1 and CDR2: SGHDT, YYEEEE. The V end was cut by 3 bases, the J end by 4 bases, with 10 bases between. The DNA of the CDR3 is TGTGCCAGCAGCTACGGACAGACCTATGGCTACACCTTC. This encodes CASSYGQTYGYTF.

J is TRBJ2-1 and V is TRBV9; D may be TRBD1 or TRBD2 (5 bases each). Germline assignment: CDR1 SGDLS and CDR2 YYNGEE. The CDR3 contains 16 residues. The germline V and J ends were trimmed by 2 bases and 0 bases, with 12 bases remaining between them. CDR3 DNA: TGTGCCAGCAGCGTCGGACATGGGAGCTCCTACAATGAGCAGTTCTTC. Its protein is CASSVGHGSSYNEQFF.

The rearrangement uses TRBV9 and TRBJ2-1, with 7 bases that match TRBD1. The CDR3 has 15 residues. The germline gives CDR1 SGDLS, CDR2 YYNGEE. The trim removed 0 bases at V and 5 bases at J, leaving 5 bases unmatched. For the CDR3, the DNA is TGTGCCAGCAGCGTAGGTGACAGGGACCACAATGAGCAGTTCTTC. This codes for CASSVGDRDHNEQFF.

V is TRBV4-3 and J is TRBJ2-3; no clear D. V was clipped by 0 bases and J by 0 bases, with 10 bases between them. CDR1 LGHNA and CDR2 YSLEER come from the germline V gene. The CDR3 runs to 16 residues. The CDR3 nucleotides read TGCGCCAGCAGCCAAGAACCGGTCATTAGCACAGATACGCAGTATTTT. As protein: CASSQEPVISTDTQYF.

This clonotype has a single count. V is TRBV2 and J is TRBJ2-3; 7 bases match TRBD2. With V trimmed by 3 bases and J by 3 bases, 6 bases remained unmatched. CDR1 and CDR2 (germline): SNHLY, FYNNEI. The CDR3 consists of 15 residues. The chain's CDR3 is CASSDGGGGTDTQYF. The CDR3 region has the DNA TGTGCCAGCAGTGATGGGGGGGGTGGGACAGATACGCAGTATTTT.

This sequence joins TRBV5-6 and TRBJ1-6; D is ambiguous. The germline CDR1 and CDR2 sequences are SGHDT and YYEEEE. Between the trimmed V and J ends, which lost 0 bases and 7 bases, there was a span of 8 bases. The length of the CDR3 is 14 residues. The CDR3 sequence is CASSLEGFNSPLHF. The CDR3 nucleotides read TGTGCCAGCAGCTTGGAGGGATTCAATTCACCCCTCCACTTT.

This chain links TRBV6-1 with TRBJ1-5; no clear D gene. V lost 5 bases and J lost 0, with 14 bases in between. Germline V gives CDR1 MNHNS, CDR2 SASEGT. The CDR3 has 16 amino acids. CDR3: CASSPLGVDSNQPQHF. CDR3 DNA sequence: TGTGCCAGCAGTCCCCTCGGGGTTGATAGCAATCAGCCCCAGCATTTT.

CDR3 sequence reads: CSARPVLGVRQETQYF. In DNA form, the CDR3 reads TGCAGTGCTAGGCCGGTTCTGGGGGTGCGCCAAGAGACCCAGTACTTC. V is TRBV20-1 and J is TRBJ2-5; perhaps D is TRBD1 or TRBD2 (5 bases each). Per the germline V gene, CDR1 is DFQATT and CDR2 is SNEGSKA (reference sequence). The length of the CDR3 is 16 residues. Deletions cut 3 bases from V and 1 base from J, with 18 bases between.

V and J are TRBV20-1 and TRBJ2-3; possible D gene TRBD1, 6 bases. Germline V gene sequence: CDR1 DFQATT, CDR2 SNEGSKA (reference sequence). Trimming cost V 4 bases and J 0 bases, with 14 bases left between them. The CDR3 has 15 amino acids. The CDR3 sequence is CSAIRGGSSTDTQYF. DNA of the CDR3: TGCAGTGCTATTAGAGGGGGTTCTAGCACAGATACGCAGTATTTT.

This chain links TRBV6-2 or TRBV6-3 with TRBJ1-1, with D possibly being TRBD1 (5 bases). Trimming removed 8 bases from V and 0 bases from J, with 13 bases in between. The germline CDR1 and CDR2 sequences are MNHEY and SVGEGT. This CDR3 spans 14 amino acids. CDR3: CASGRDFMNTEAFF. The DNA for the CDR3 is TGTGCCAGCGGAAGGGACTTCATGAACACTGAAGCTTTCTTT.

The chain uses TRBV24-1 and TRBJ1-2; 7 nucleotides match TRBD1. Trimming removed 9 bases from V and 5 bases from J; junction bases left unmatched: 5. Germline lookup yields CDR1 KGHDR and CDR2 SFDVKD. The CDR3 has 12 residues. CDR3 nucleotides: TGTGCCACCGGGGGGGACAGTTATGGCTACACCTTC. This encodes CATGGDSYGYTF.

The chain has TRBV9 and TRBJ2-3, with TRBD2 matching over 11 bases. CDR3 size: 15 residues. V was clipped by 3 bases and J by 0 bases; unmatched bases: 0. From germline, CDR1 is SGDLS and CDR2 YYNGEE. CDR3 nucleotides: TGTGCCAGCAGCGCTAGCGGGGGGAGCACAGATACGCAGTATTTT. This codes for CASSASGGSTDTQYF.